This T cell receptor (beta chain) was recovered during a study of blood T cell repertoires in COVID-19. Study as a whole: The United States, Italy and Spain were the sources of the acute and convalescent COVID-19 samples. Sample material is recorded as cDNA or gDNA derived from T cells, B-cell-depleted T cells, or PBMCs.

This CDR3 region has 16 residues. V was trimmed by 4 bases and J by 0 bases, leaving 14 bases between them. Germline V gene data show CDR1 as SGHNT and CDR2 as YYREEE (reference sequence). Per the study methods: Scientists estimated how many nucleated cells there were by amplifying reference gene primers. Clones were read by immunoSEQ multiplex PCR, and TCRdb kept only the in-frame ones, dropping some. V and J calls and clone size follow that table, whereas D and trimming were derived from the DNA. The sample has around 150,000 clones; around 86% are singletons. The chain links TRBV5-4 to TRBJ1-3, with D perhaps TRBD1 (6 bases). Sequenced sample: peripheral blood. This clonotype was sampled from a man between 65 and 85 years old with acute or convalescent COVID-19. This CDR3 is CASSTDRSYSGNTIYF. Here the CDR3 DNA reads TGTGCCAGCAGCACCGACAGGTCTTACTCTGGAAACACCATATATTTT.